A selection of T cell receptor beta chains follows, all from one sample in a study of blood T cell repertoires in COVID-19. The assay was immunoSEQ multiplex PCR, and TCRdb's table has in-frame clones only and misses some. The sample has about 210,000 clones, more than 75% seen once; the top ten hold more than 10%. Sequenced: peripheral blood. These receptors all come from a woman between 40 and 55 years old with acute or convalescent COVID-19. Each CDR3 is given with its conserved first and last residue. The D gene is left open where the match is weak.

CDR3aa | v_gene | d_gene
CASSQTGTYLTDGYTF | TRBV4-1 | NA
CASSRQGPYGYTF | TRBV6-2/TRBV6-3 | TRBD1
CATSSDRGRDEKLFF | TRBV15 | TRBD1
CASVPGHSYEQYF | TRBV12-5 | NA
CASSPQYLPNYGYTF | TRBV3-1/TRBV3-2 | NA
CASSPGTISYNEQFF | TRBV5-1 | TRBD2
CASSLVGLGYNEQFF | TRBV5-6 | TRBD2
CASGQGLSYEQYF | TRBV6-5 | NA
CSVEGFGGSYNEQFF | TRBV29-1 | NA
CASSKGTGDNSPLHF | TRBV7-9 | TRBD1
CASSNRTGDWARGYEQYF | TRBV27 | TRBD1
CASSLTGLANEQFF | TRBV27 | TRBD2
CASSVGRGNYGYTF | TRBV9 | NA
CASSLGQGADTEAFF | TRBV5-6 | TRBD1
CASSFTSGASYNEQFF | TRBV25-1 | TRBD2
CASSLEVAPGTQYF | TRBV5-6 | NA
CASSLGLGTDLNGYTF | TRBV5-1 | TRBD1
CASSIREDTQYF | TRBV12-3/TRBV12-4 | NA
CASSPPRGGLSDTQYF | TRBV18 | TRBD2
CAWSGPGTQKYSYEQYF | TRBV30 | NA
CASSGGGGATYNQPQHF | TRBV5-6 | NA
CATSRDPAGETQYF | TRBV15 | NA
CAWISGTSGAKNIQYF | TRBV30 | TRBD2
CASRPNRGPGYGYTF | TRBV6-5 | TRBD1
CATSVGGGGYEQYF | TRBV6-5 | TRBD2
CASSPRTVFVNYGYTF | TRBV27 | NA
CASSVPLRNNEQFF | TRBV27 | NA
CASSSGRSNEQFF | TRBV5-1 | NA
CASSPPTASSGANVLTF | TRBV18 | NA
CSTWTENTEAFF | TRBV29-1 | NA
CASSLQARTDTQYF | TRBV6-4 | NA
CASGPRYQETQYF | TRBV19 | NA
CASSEVHSIGEQFF | TRBV2 | NA
CASSEQNYEQYF | TRBV25-1 | NA
CASSEGGGDYEQYF | TRBV6-1 | NA
CASSLTTGQPQHF | TRBV7-2 | NA
CASSSPRGPANYGYTF | TRBV19 | TRBD1
CASSQGQTYEQYF | TRBV14 | NA
CASSEESPRQGQGELFF | TRBV6-4 | TRBD1
CASSQEGRVGELFF | TRBV3-1/TRBV3-2 | NA
CASSLSGARYNEQFF | TRBV5-1 | TRBD2
CASSQVSRVTEAFF | TRBV3-1/TRBV3-2 | NA
CASSASGSSYNEQFF | TRBV7-2 | TRBD2
CASSPVRGRADQPQHF | TRBV5-8 | TRBD1
CASSLEGPTDTQYF | TRBV5-1 | NA
CAIRKSGQETQYF | TRBV10-3 | NA
CASRGPHRAYGEKLFF | TRBV9 | NA
CASSPYTSRESYYGYTF | TRBV18 | NA
CASSPEGGEMNTEAFF | TRBV21-1 | NA
CASSPPGQGVANEQFF | TRBV18 | TRBD1
CSAGTDYGYTF | TRBV29-1 | TRBD1
CASSLTGQVLRYF | TRBV11-2 | NA
CSAGSGTVYEQYF | TRBV29-1 | TRBD1
CASIGVERSGETQYF | TRBV2 | NA
CASKGTSGSYEQYF | TRBV27 | TRBD2